This T cell receptor beta chain was obtained from a study of T cells after somatic rescue of genetic block. Data came from immunoSEQ multiplex PCR; TCRdb stores just in-frame clones and leaves some out. The table shows 85,000 to 90,000 clones, with 90% occurring only once. This CDR3 is built from 15 residues. V was trimmed by 0 bases and J by 1 base, leaving 6 bases between them. From germline, CDR1 is ENHRY and CDR2 SYGVKD. V usage is TRBV10-3 and J usage is TRBJ2-2; D gene ambiguous. The specimen sequenced was peripheral blood mononuclear cells (PBMCs). This receptor was taken from a woman under 30. The chain's CDR3 is CAISESVENTGELFF. DNA of the CDR3: TGTGCCATCAGTGAGTCGGTAGAGAACACCGGGGAGCTGTTTTTT.